This T cell receptor (beta chain) was recorded in a study of siplizumab effects on memory and regulatory T cells. Study observations and caveats: Siplizumab led to significantly less abundant alloreactive sequences that could be traced back to unstimulated CD4+ memory cells. Naive T cells seemed more diverse than memory cells and seemed major alloresponse contributors.

Comment on this clone: The target antigen is unknown.

Around 100,000 TCR templates underwent assay in every sample. Clones were read by immunoSEQ multiplex PCR, and TCRdb kept only the in-frame ones, dropping some. Among under 140,000 clones, roughly 92% were seen once, and the ten largest hold 1% to 1.5%. Trimming stripped 2 bases from V and 7 bases from J, with 12 bases between. Germline loops: CDR1 SGHRS, CDR2 YFSETQ. CDR3 length: 14 residues. The receptor was isolated from a human donor in good health. The sequenced material came from CD4+ T cells sorted from blood. This chain connects TRBV5-1 to TRBJ2-2; TRBD1 is a possible D gene (7 bases). The CDR3 sequence: CASSFGQEGGELFF. CDR3 nucleotides: TGCGCCAGCAGCTTCGGACAGGAGGGCGGGGAGCTGTTTTTT.